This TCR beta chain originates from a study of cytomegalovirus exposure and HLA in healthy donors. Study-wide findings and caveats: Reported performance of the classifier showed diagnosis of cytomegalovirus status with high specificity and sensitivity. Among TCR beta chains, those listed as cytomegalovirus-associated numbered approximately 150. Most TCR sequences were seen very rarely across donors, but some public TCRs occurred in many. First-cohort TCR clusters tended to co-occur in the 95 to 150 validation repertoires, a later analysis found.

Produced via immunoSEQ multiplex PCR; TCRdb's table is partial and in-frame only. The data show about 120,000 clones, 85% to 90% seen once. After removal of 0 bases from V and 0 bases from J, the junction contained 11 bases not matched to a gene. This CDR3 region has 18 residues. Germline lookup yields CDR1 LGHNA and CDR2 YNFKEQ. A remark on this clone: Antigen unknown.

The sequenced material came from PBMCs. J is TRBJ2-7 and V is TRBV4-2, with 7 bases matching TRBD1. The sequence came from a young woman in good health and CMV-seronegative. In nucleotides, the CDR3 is TGTGCCAGCAGCCAAGAGATCTCCGCCGGGACAGACTCCTACGAGCAGTACTTC. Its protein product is CASSQEISAGTDSYEQYF.